This TCR beta chain was retrieved from a study of identical twins. Study outcomes and limitations: Analyses based on zero insertions could be partly confounded by invariant MAIT and iNKT cells. Researchers reported weaker excess twin sharing in beta out-of-frame sequences. The study found that models underestimated out-of-frame TCR alpha sharing in monozygotic twins.

This clonotype was counted many times. Its antigen is undetermined. Through template switching, a universal primer site was introduced, and the cDNA contained unique molecular identifiers. One entry per CDR3 protein results from TCRdb running MiXCR on the 5' RACE reads. The profile shows 550,000 to 800,000 distinct CDR3 sequences, around 7.4% of them singletons. Germline CDR1 and CDR2: SGHAT and FQNNGV. The CDR3 is 15 residues long. The V end was cut by 1 base, the J end by 6 bases, with 13 bases between. A further study also used this sample, focusing on yellow fever vaccine responses in identical twins.

This receptor was identified in a woman between 18 and 29 years old in good health. The sample consisted of PBMCs. The genes are TRBV11-2 and TRBJ2-1; no reliable D call. The CDR3 DNA is TGTGCCAGCAGCTTAGTTCGAGCCCGAAGCAATGAGCAGTTCTTC. Translated: CASSLVRARSNEQFF.